The 20 T cell receptor beta chains given below trace back to one sample, sequenced in a study of T-cell reconstitution after alpha-beta-depleted transplantation in children. TCRbeta library preparation incorporated unique molecular identifiers. TCRdb ran MiXCR on the PCR reads and lists one entry per CDR3 protein. The table lists over 150,000 distinct CDR3 sequences, around 7% of them singletons. This sample comprised PBMCs, obtained before TCRalphabeta/CD19-depleted stem cell transplant. Every receptor here comes from a boy aged 2-15 years with acute lymphoblastic leukemia, due to receive a stem cell transplant.

Regarding this clonotype: A much larger clone is a single base away; this may be a read error. The rearrangement uses TRBV12-3 or TRBV12-4 and TRBJ2-3, with TRBD2 matching 8 bases. The CDR3 extends over 15 amino acids. This CDR3 is CASDPGGEGTYTQYF. CDR3 sequence (DNA): TGTGCCAGCGATCCCGGGGGGGAAGGCACATATACGCAGTATTTT.

This clonotype has a count of ten or more. J is TRBJ1-1 and V is TRBV20-1, with D tentatively TRBD1 (6 bases). This CDR3 is 12 amino acids long. Trimming pared 6 bases from V and 8 bases from J, leaving 16 bases between. CDR1 and CDR2 from the germline V gene are DFQATT and SNEGSKA (reference sequence). CDR3 protein: CSAKDSGPEAFF. The CDR3 DNA follows: TGCAGTGCGAAGGACAGTGGACCCGAAGCTTTCTTT.

This clonotype showed up just a few times. The rearrangement uses TRBV9 and TRBJ2-5; 8 bases match TRBD2. The V gene's germline CDR1 is SGDLS and CDR2 YYNGEE. V shed 3 bases, J shed 5 bases, and the junction held 12 bases outside the gene matches. The CDR3 contains 16 residues. The CDR3 sequence is CASSGVGSGMIETQYF. The DNA for the CDR3 is TGTGCCAGCAGCGGGGTGGGTAGCGGGATGATCGAGACCCAGTACTTC. The variable domain in full, completed from reference TRBV9 and TRBJ2-5, reads DSGVTQTPKHLITATGQRVTLRCSPRSGDLSVYWYQQSLDQGLQFLIQYYNGEERAKGNILERFSAQQFPDLHSELNLSSLELGDSALYFCASSGVGSGMIETQYFGPGTRLLVL.

This clonotype was recorded at least ten times. V gene TRBV28 combines with J gene TRBJ2-7, with TRBD2 matching over 8 bases. This CDR3 is 12 amino acids long. The germline V gene encodes CDR1 MDHEN and CDR2 SYDVKM. The V gene end was trimmed by 5 bases and the J gene end by 6 bases; junction bases not matched to a gene: 3. CDR3 sequence reads: CASSLRGGEQYF. The CDR3 nucleotides read TGTGCCAGCAGTCTCCGGGGGGGCGAGCAGTACTTC.

Ten or more counts support this clonotype. The chain is built from TRBV2 and TRBJ2-5; TRBD2 might be the D (6 bases). V was shortened by 7 bases and J by 4 bases, with 19 bases between the two germline ends. CDR1 and CDR2 (germline): SNHLY, FYNNEI. CDR3 size: 15 residues. CDR3 residues: CASTAQGGGRETQYF. CDR3 in DNA: TGTGCCAGCACTGCCCAGGGAGGTGGAAGAGAGACCCAGTACTTC.

Points on this clonotype: Being one base from a much bigger clone, this may be a read error. The V call is TRBV6-5, the J call TRBJ2-2, with D tentatively TRBD2 (6 bases). The CDR3 runs 14 residues. Germline CDR1 MNHEY, CDR2 SVGAGI. With 2 bases removed from V and 7 bases from J, the gap between germline ends came to 11 bases. CDR3 nucleotide sequence: TGTGCCAGCAGTTACGGGACTGGGGTCGGGGAGCTGTTTTTT. The encoded protein is CASSYGTGVGELFF.

Many counts were recorded for this clonotype. The chain is built from TRBV12-3 or TRBV12-4 and TRBJ1-3; D uncertain. The V gene lost 5 bases and the J gene lost 4 bases, with 9 bases spanning the gap. The CDR3 is 13 residues long. The CDR3 region has the DNA TGTGCCAGCAGTCCCAGCGCCGGAAACACCATATATTTT. It specifies CASSPSAGNTIYF.

The table lists this clonotype with a few counts. This chain connects TRBV14 to TRBJ2-7, with D possibly TRBD2 on 6 matching bases. The CDR3 length is 16 residues. CDR1 is SGHDN and CDR2 is FVKESK in the germline V gene. The germline V and J ends were trimmed by 3 bases and 2 bases, with 17 bases remaining between them. The CDR3 nucleotides are TGTGCCAGCAGCCAGAGTCGCCGGGAGTATACCTACGAGCAGTACTTC. Translating it yields CASSQSRREYTYEQYF.

This clonotype has just a few counts. The V and J genes are TRBV29-1 and TRBJ1-2; the D gene is possibly TRBD1 (6 bases). Trimming took 2 bases from V and 7 from J, leaving 14 bases between them. The CDR3 is 13 amino acids. Germline CDR1 is SQVTM and CDR2 is ANQGSEA. CDR3 protein: CSVEMAGASGYTF. For the CDR3, the DNA is TGCAGCGTTGAAATGGCAGGGGCGAGTGGCTACACCTTC.

This clonotype was seen at least ten times. This chain joins TRBV6-6 and TRBJ1-5; D might be TRBD1 (5 bases). CDR3 length: 12 amino acids. V was pared by 9 bases and J by 5 bases, with 11 bases between. Per germline, CDR1 MNHNY and CDR2 SVGAGI (reference sequence). CDR3 amino acids: CASREGDQPQHF. The CDR3 DNA follows: TGTGCCAGTCGAGAAGGGGATCAGCCCCAGCATTTT.

This clonotype was counted ten times or more. This chain links TRBV20-1 with TRBJ2-5; TRBD2 aligns across 7 bases. The CDR3 has 14 residues. Unmatched junction bases numbered 6, after V lost 0 bases and J lost 5 bases. CDR1 and CDR2 (germline): DFQATT, SNEGSKA (reference sequence). Here the CDR3 DNA reads TGCAGTGCTAGAGATGGGGGAGGGTACGAGACCCAGTACTTC. Translation gives CSARDGGGYETQYF.

In its sample, this clonotype was seen a few times. This chain connects TRBV28 to TRBJ2-1, with D possibly matching TRBD2 (5 bases). This CDR3 region has 13 residues. Deletions cut 8 bases from V and 2 bases from J, with 10 bases between. CDR1 and CDR2 from the germline V gene are MDHEN and SYDVKM. CDR3: CASVSGTYNEQFF. The CDR3 nucleotides read TGTGCCAGCGTCTCCGGGACCTACAATGAGCAGTTCTTC.

To note about this clonotype: A read error may be the cause here, since a much bigger clone is one base away. The chain is built from TRBV7-2 and TRBJ2-3, with a weak D call TRBD1 (6 bases). Trimming left V 2 bases short and J 2 bases short, with 14 bases between. CDR3 length equals 16 residues. Per germline, CDR1 SGHTA and CDR2 FQGNSA. The CDR3 sequence is CASSLYHRVATDTQYF. For the CDR3, the DNA is TGTGCCAGCAGCTTATATCACAGGGTTGCCACAGATACGCAGTATTTT.

Only one count was recorded for this clonotype. The genes are TRBV13 and TRBJ2-1, with 10 bases identical to TRBD1. V dropped 2 bases and J dropped 5; count of bases not matched to a gene: 9. Germline V gene lookup returns CDR1 PRHDT and CDR2 FYEKMQ (reference sequence). The CDR3 totals 17 residues. This CDR3 is CASSLIIGTGENNEQFF. The CDR3 nucleotides are TGTGCCAGCAGCTTAATAATAGGGACAGGGGAAAACAATGAGCAGTTCTTC.

This clonotype occurred many times. The CDR3 sequence: CASKRGAENEQFF. The CDR3 DNA is TGTGCCAGTAAGCGGGGGGCAGAGAATGAGCAGTTCTTC. V is TRBV6-2 or TRBV6-3 and J is TRBJ2-1, with 9 nucleotides matching TRBD2. Germline loops: CDR1 MNHEY, CDR2 SVGEGT. This CDR3 is built from 13 residues. Germline trimming cut 9 bases from V and 7 bases from J; bases unmatched to any gene: 7.

The chain has TRBV25-1 and TRBJ2-7; 9 bases map to TRBD1. V trimming: 3 bases; J trimming: 5 bases; junction bases outside the gene matches: 14. This CDR3 spans 17 amino acids. Germline CDR1 is MGHDK and CDR2 is SYGVNS. The CDR3 region is CASSDSSPGQGRHEQYF. The CDR3 DNA sequence: TGTGCCAGCAGTGATTCCTCTCCGGGACAGGGTCGCCACGAGCAGTACTTC.

The sample holds a few counts of this clonotype. This sequence joins TRBV30 and TRBJ1-2; 8 nucleotides line up with TRBD1. This CDR3 is 12 amino acids long. Trimming at V came to 7 bases and at J to 3 bases, leaving 4 bases not matched to a gene. Germline V gene lookup returns CDR1 GTSNPN and CDR2 SVGIG (reference sequence). The CDR3 coding sequence is TGTGCCTCACAGGGGGACGACTATGGCTACACCTTC. This translates into CASQGDDYGYTF. Full variable domain (rest looked up from reference TRBV30 and TRBJ1-2): SQTIHQWPATLVQPVGSPLSLECTVEGTSNPNLYWYRQAAGRGLQLLFYSVGIGQISSEVPQNLSASRPQDRQFILSSKKLLLSDSGFYLCASQGDDYGYTFGSGTRLTVV.

This chain joins TRBV7-2 and TRBJ2-4, with 10 bases that match TRBD2. The CDR3 runs to 14 residues. The germline gives CDR1 SGHTA, CDR2 FQGNSA. J was trimmed by 8 bases and V by 1 base; bases with no gene match: 2. Here the CDR3 DNA reads TGTGCCAGCAGCTTAGTAGCGGGGGGAGACATTCAGTACTTC. This gives the protein CASSLVAGGDIQYF.

The V call is TRBV4-3, the J call TRBJ2-1; 7 bases are a match to TRBD1. After removal of 0 bases from V and 9 bases from J, the junction contained 5 bases not matched to a gene. The CDR3 is 14 residues long. The germline gives CDR1 LGHNA, CDR2 YSLEER. The CDR3 is CASSQENRGTEQFF. In DNA, the CDR3 is TGCGCCAGCAGCCAAGAGAACAGGGGAACTGAGCAGTTCTTC.

This chain uses TRBV5-1 with TRBJ1-6, with D perhaps matching TRBD1 (6 bases). V was clipped by 3 bases and J by 7 bases, with 11 bases between them. The CDR3 consists of 14 residues. Germline loops: CDR1 SGHRS, CDR2 YFSETQ. The CDR3 here is CASSSQGENSPLHF. The CDR3 DNA reads as TGCGCCAGCAGCTCACAGGGAGAGAATTCACCCCTCCACTTT.